This T cell receptor beta chain is drawn from a study of vaccination and CD4 T cells after COVID-19 (dated 2022 in TCRdb). Concerning the study at large: Six males and four females were included in the convalescent cohort, with two Hispanic individuals, seven Caucasians, two Asians and one multiracial person represented. Overlapping spike peptide pools from SARS-CoV-2 and from the common cold coronaviruses HCoV-NL63, HCoV-OC43 and HCoV-229E were used as culture stimuli. Control cultures received a CEFX viral epitope pool as the positive control, an HIV-1 Nef peptide pool as the negative control, or no peptide. Post-COVID blood samples from convalescent patients were collected a median of about 110 days after diagnosis, with a range of roughly 35 to 180 days. In an earlier paper using these donors, memory CD4+ T cell crossreactivity between SARS-CoV-2 and common cold coronavirus spike proteins was assessed at the TCR clonotype level. Participants got two doses of the Pfizer-BioNTech BNT162b2 vaccine (n=8) or two doses of the Moderna mRNA-1273 vaccine (n=2). Post-vaccine blood samples were collected a median of about 72 days after the second vaccine dose, ranging from roughly 14 to 241 days. In nine to eleven COVID-19 convalescent patients and a handful of infection-naive healthy vaccine recipients, researchers compared the spike-specific CD4+ TCR repertoire from before mRNA vaccination with the repertoire from after.

The germline V gene yields MNHEY for CDR1 and SVGAGI for CDR2. Trimming leaves V shorter by 2 bases and J shorter by 9 bases, with the junction holding 11 bases beyond the gene matches. The CDR3 numbers 17 residues from cysteine through phenylalanine. Left in the record is the CDR3 DNA by itself, 51 bases read in frame from the first base. Comments on this clonotype: The clone's antigen remains unknown. No base quality values were provided; no much bigger clone lies one nucleotide off.

The library was built by means of PCR. TCR sequencing of DNA from cultured CD4+ T cells used the Oncomine TCR Beta short-read assay at the Johns Hopkins FTIC core. The QIAamp micro DNA kit was used to extract genomic DNA from the cultured CD4+ T cells. Oncomine TCR Beta libraries from cultured CD4+ T cells were pooled using unique dual indexes and sequenced on an Illumina iSeq 100. The published analysis was carried out like this. Non-productive sequences were filtered out, and CDR3s that did not start with C, did not end with F or W, or were shorter than 7 amino acids were discarded. Antigen-specific clonotypes were identified with the MANAFEST web application by comparing peptide-stimulated wells with reference and other culture wells. Positive clones required FDR below 0.05, an odds ratio above 5, and productive frequency above 0.1% in at least two of three replicate wells. A clonotype was classed as cross-reactive if the clonotype showed significant expansion both in SARS-CoV-2 spike wells and in at least one common cold coronavirus spike condition. CDR3 homology was assessed with Levenshtein distances (stringdist) and unrooted phylogenetic trees (ape) in R version 3.6.1. TCRdb itself trimmed the public reads at Q25 with fastp, ran MiXCR and retained productive beta chains. Merged by CDR3 protein, the rows form single entries marked with the most common genes and DNA. TCRdb's processing, not the authors', yielded these V and J calls. This sample has roughly 7,000 distinct CDR3 sequences in its table, and about three quarters of those were observed once. In total, the top ten clones hold 36% of the sample.

Paper-wide results and their limitations: The number of convalescent patients in the study was relatively small, and the study did not examine early timepoints following natural infection. Among convalescent patients, a median about 86% of the SARS-CoV-2-reactive clones seen after vaccination appeared only after vaccination, which suggests priming specific to the vaccine. Of the vaccine-specific clones in convalescent patients, 304 of 307, or nearly all, reacted only to SARS-CoV-2 spike and did not cross-react with common cold coronaviruses. The median count of SARS-CoV-2-reactive clonotypes went up from 20 to 25 after infection to a few dozen after vaccination, although the change was not significant.

The label giving this sample's treatment or condition can be read as: roughly 10-day PBMC culture with coronavirus spike peptide pools or control peptides (ViraFEST assay). CD4+ T cells from unexposed donors were collected before the COVID-19 pandemic (2011-2018). To expand antigen-specific T cells with peptide pools and then pick out the expanded clonotypes through TCR sequencing, the study relied on the ViraFEST assay. Each well held around 2 million PBMCs cultured in IMDM containing roughly 5% human AB serum and around 10 IU/ml IL-2, with approximately 9.2 ug/ml peptide pools added. On days 3 and 7, half of the culture medium was replaced with fresh IL-2-containing medium. Once the cells had been in culture for 10 days, the EasySep CD4+ T cell isolation kit was used to isolate CD4+ T cells by negative selection. As far as cell numbers permitted, CD4+ T cells from unexposed donors were tested for reactivity against SARS-CoV-2 S and N as well as four spike pools from common cold coronaviruses. Ficoll-Paque Plus gradient centrifugation was used to isolate PBMCs from whole blood, and the isolated PBMCs were then either used fresh or cryopreserved at -140C. Each culture condition was generally run in triplicate wells. The leukapheresis product for the unexposed donors was obtained through commercial purchase.

This clonotype was sampled from a human donor in good health. The chain was built from TRBV6-5 and TRBJ2-1; the junction holds 12 bases that match TRBD2. Sequencing used CD4+ T cells from blood, cultured in vitro. The nucleotide sequence is given as TGTGCCAGCAGTTACCAACCGACTAGCGGGAGAGCGGGTGAGCAGTTCTTC. Its translation reads: CASSYQPTSGRAGEQFF.